This TCR beta chain derives from a study of shared clonotypes between healthy human individuals. Notes on the study in general: The study generally estimated greater richness for naive than memory subsets. Only blood was sampled, and tissue TCR repertoires likely differ from blood ones.

CD45RO negativity and positive selection for CCR7 defined naive CD8 cells, a population that excluded terminally differentiated effector memory CD45RA+ cells. Points on this clone: No antigen is known for it.

This CDR3 region has 14 residues. V was trimmed by 0 bases and J by 3 bases, leaving 7 bases between them. In germline, CDR1 is SGHNT, CDR2 YYREEE (reference sequence). How the authors handled the data: Quality scores were absent from the junction-only immunoSEQ sequences, so filtering differed. TCRdb's table, derived via immunoSEQ multiplex PCR, lists solely in-frame clones and lacks some. That table furnishes V, J and clone size, whereas the DNA furnished D and trimming. The sample consists of around 2.1 million clones, about 92% of them appearing once. The sequence derives from a man in his late teens or twenties in good health. Some clones in this sample may be carry-over from other donors' samples. Sequencing was performed on naive CD8+ T cells from PBMCs. The chain is built from TRBV5-4 and TRBJ1-5; D gene uncertain. In nucleotides, the CDR3 is TGTGCCAGCAGCTTGGGCGGCCCCAATCAGCCCCAGCATTTT. Amino acids: CASSLGGPNQPQHF.